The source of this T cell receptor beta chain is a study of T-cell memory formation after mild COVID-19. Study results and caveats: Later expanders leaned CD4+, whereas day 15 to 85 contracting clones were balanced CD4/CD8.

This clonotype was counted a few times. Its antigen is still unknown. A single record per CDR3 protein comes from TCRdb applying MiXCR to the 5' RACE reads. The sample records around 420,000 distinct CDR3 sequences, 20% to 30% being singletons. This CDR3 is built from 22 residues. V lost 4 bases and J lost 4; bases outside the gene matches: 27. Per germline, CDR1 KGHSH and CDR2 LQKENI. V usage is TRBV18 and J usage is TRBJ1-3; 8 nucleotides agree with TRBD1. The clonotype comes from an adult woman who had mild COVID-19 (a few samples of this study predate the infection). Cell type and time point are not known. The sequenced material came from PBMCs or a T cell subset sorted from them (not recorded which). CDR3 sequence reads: CASSRTGTTSGSIIGGGNTIYF. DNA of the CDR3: TGTGCCAGCTCACGGACAGGGACTACGAGCGGCTCAATCATCGGCGGAGGAAACACCATATATTTT.